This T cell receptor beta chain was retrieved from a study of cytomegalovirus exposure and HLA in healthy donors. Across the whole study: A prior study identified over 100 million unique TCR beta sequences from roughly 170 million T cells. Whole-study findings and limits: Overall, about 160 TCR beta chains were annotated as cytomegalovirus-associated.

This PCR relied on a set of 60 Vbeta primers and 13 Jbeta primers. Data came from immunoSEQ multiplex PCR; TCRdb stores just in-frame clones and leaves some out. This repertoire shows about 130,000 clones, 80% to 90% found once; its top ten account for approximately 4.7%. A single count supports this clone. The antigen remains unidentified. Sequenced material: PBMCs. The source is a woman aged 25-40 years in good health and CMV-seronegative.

This CDR3 is CATSRFPLLRARDYGYTF. CDR3 nucleotides: TGTGCCACCAGCAGATTCCCCCTCCTCAGGGCTCGGGACTATGGCTACACCTTC. The chain has TRBV15 and TRBJ1-2; D might be TRBD1 (5 bases). V lost 2 bases and J 3 bases, leaving 22 bases between the germline ends. Germline CDR1 and CDR2: LNHNV and YYDKDF (reference sequence). The CDR3 has 18 amino acids.